The sequence of this TCR beta chain was determined in a study of CD8 T cells in ankylosing spondylitis. Study-level findings and limits: In peripheral blood, disease-linked CD8+ clones occurred at relatively low frequencies.

This clonotype was found many times. What it recognizes is unknown. One entry per CDR3 protein, called by TCRdb with MiXCR from the 5' RACE reads. The top ten clones hold about 0.6% of a sample with 250,000 or so distinct CDR3 sequences, roughly a quarter of them seen once. Sequencing used blood, either unsorted or a sorted T cell fraction (not recorded which). The TCR was taken from a male donor with ankylosing spondylitis or in good health (not recorded which).

The CDR3 DNA follows: TGTGCCAGCAGCATGCAGGACAGGACCCCTAATCAGCCCCAGCATTTT. Protein product: CASSMQDRTPNQPQHF. The V and J genes are TRBV12-3 or TRBV12-4 and TRBJ1-5; 7 bases line up with TRBD1. The trim removed 6 bases at V and 4 bases at J, leaving 12 bases unmatched. CDR3 length equals 16 residues.